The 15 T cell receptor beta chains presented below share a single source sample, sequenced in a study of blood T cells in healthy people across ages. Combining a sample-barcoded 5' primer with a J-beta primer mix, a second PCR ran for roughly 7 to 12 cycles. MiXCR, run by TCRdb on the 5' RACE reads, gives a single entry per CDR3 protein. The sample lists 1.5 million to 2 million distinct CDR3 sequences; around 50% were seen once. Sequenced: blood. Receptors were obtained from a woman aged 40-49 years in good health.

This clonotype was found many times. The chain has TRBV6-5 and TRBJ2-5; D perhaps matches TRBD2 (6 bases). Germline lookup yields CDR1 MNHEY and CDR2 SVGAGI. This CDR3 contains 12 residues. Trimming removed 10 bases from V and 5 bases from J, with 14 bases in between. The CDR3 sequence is CATRWGRETQYF. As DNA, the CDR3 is TGTGCCACTCGGTGGGGGAGGGAGACCCAGTACTTC.

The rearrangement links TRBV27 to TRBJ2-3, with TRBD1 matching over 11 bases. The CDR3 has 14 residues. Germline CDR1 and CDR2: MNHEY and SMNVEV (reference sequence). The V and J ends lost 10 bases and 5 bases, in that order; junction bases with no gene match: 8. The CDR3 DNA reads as TGTGCCATTCCGGGACAGGGGGGGAGAGATACGCAGTATTTT. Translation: CAIPGQGGRDTQYF.

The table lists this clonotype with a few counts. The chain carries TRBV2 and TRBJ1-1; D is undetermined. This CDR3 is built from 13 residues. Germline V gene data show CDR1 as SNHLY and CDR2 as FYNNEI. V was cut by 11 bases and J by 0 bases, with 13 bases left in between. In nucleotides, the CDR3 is TGTGCCGGAAGATACAGCATGAACACTGAAGCTTTCTTT. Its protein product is CAGRYSMNTEAFF.

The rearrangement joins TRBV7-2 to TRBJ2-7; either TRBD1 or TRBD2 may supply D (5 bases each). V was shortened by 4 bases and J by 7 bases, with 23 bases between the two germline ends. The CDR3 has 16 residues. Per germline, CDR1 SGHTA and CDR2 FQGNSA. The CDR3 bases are TGTGCCAGCAGCTCCTCGGTGGGGGTTAGCTACAATGAGCAGTACTTC. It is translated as CASSSSVGVSYNEQYF. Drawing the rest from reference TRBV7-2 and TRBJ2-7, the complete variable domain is GAGVSQSPSNKVTEKGKDVELRCDPISGHTALYWYRQSLGQGLEFLIYFQGNSAPDKSGLPSDRFSAERTGGSVSTLTIQRTQQEDSAVYLCASSSSVGVSYNEQYFGPGTRLTVT.

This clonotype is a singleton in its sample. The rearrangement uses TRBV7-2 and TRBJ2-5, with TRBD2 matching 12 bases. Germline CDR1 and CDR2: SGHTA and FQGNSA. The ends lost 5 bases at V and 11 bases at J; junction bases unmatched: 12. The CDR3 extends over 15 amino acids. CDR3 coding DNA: TGTGCCAGCAGCCGTGGACTAGCGGGGCAGAGGGAGCAGTACTTC. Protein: CASSRGLAGQREQYF.

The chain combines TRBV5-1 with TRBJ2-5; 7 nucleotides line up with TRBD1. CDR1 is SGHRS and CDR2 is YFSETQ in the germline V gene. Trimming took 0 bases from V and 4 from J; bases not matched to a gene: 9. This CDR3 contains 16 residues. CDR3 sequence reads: CASSLESAGTAETQYF. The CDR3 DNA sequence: TGCGCCAGCAGCTTGGAAAGCGCTGGGACAGCAGAGACCCAGTACTTC.

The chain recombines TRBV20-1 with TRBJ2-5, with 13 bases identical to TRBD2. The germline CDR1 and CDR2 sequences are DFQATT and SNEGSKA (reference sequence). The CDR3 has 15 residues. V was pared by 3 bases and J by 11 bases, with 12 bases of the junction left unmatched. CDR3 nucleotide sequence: TGCAGTGCTAGCGAGGGACTAGCGGGATACAATGAGCAGTACTTC. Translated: CSASEGLAGYNEQYF.

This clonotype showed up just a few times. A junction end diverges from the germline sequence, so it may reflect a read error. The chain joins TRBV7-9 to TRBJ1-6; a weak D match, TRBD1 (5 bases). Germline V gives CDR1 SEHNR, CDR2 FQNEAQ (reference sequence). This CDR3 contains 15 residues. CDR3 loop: CASSLGTGPNSPLHF. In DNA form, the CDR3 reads TGTGCCAGCAGTTTAGGGACGGGACCTAATTCACCCCTCCACTTT.

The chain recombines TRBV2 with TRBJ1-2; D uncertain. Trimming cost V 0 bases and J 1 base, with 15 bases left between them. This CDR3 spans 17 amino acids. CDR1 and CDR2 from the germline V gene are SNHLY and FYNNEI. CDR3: CASSEALLGQYNYGYTF. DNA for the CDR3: TGTGCCAGCAGTGAAGCGCTTCTCGGGCAGTATAACTATGGCTACACCTTC.

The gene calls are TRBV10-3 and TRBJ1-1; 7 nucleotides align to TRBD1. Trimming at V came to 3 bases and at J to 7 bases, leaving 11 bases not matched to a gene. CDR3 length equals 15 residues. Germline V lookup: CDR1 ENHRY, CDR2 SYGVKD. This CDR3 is CAISEWDRAKGEAFF. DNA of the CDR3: TGTGCCATCAGTGAATGGGACAGAGCAAAAGGTGAAGCTTTCTTT.

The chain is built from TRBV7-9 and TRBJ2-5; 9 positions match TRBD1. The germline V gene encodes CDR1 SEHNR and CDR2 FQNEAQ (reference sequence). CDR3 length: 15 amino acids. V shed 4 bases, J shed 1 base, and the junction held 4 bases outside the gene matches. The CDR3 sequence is CASSSQTGGQETQYF. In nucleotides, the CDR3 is TGTGCCAGCAGCTCCCAGACAGGGGGCCAAGAGACCCAGTACTTC.

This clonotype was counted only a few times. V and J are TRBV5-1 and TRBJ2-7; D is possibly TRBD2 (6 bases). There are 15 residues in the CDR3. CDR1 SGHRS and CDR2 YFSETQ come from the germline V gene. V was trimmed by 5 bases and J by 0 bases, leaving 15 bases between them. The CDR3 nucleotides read TGCGCCAGCAGGGAGGGCGCCCTGAGCTCCTACGAGCAGTACTTC. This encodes CASREGALSSYEQYF.

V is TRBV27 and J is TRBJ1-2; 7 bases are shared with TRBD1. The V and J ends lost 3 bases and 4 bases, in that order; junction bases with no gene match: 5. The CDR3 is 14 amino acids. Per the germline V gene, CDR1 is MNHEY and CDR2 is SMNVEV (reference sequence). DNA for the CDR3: TGTGCCAGCAGTTTCCGACAGGGCGCCTATGGCTACACCTTC. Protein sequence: CASSFRQGAYGYTF.

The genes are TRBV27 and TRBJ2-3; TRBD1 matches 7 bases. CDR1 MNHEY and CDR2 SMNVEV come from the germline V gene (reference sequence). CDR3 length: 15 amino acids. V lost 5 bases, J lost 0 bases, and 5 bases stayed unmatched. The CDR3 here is CASSPTGRSTDTQYF. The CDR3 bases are TGTGCCAGCAGTCCGACAGGGCGTAGCACAGATACGCAGTATTTT.

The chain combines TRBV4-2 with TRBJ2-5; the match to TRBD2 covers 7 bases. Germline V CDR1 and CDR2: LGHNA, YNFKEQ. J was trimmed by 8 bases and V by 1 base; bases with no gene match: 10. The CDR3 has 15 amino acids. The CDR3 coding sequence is TGTGCCAGCAGCCAAGGGTCCGCGGGGGAAGGAACCCAGTACTTC. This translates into CASSQGSAGEGTQYF.